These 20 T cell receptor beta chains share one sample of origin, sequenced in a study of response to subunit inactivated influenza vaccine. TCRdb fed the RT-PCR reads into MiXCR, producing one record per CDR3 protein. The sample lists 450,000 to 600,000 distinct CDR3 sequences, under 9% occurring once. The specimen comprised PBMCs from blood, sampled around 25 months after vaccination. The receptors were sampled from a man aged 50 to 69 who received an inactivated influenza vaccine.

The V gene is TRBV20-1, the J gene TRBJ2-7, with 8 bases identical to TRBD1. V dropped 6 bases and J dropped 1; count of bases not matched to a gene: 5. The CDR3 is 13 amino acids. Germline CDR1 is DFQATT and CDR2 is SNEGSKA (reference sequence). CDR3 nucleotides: TGCAGTGCCATTCGGACAGGGTCCTACGAGCAGTACTTC. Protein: CSAIRTGSYEQYF.

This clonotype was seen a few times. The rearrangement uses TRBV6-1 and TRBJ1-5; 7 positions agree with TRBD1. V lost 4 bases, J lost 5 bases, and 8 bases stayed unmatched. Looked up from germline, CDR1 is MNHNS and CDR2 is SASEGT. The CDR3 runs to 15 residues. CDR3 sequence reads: CASSARGWADQPQHF. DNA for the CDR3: TGTGCCAGCAGTGCCAGGGGGTGGGCGGATCAGCCCCAGCATTTT.

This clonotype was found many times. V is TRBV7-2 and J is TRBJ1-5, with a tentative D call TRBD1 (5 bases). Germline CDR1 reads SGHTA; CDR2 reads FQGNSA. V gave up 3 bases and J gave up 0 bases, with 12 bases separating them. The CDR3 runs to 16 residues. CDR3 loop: CASSLGLGSSNQPQHF. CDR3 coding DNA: TGTGCCAGCAGCTTGGGGCTGGGGAGTAGCAATCAGCCCCAGCATTTT.

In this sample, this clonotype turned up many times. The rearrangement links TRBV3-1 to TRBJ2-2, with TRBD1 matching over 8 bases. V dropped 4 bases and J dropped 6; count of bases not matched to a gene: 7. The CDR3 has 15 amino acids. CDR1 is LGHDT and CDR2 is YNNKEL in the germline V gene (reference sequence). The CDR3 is CASSRTGFVAGELFF. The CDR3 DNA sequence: TGTGCCAGCAGCCGGACAGGGTTCGTTGCCGGGGAGCTGTTTTTT.

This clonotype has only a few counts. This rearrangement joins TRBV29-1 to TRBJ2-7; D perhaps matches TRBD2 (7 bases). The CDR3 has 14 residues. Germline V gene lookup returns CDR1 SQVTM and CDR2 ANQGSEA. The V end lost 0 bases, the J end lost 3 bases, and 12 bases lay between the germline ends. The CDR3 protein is CSVEDREGGYEQYF. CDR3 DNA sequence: TGCAGCGTTGAAGATAGGGAGGGGGGCTACGAGCAGTACTTC.

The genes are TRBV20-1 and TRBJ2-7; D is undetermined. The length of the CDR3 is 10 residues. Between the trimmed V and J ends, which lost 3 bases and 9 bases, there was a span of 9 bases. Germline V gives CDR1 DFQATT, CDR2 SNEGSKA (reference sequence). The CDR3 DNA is TGCAGTGCTAGCCGCGGCGGGCAGTACTTC. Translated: CSASRGGQYF.

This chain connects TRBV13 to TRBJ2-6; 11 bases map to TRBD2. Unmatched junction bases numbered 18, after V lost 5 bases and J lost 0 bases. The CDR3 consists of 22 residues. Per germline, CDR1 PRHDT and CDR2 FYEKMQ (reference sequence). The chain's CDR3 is CASSQNPPLAGGLNSGANVLTF. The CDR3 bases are TGTGCCAGCAGCCAAAATCCCCCCCTAGCGGGGGGCCTAAACTCTGGGGCCAACGTCCTGACTTTC. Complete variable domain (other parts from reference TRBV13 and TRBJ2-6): AAGVIQSPRHLIKEKRETATLKCYPIPRHDTVYWYQQGPGQDPQFLISFYEKMQSDKGSIPDRFSAQQFSDYHSELNMSSLELGDSALYFCASSQNPPLAGGLNSGANVLTFGAGSRLTVL.

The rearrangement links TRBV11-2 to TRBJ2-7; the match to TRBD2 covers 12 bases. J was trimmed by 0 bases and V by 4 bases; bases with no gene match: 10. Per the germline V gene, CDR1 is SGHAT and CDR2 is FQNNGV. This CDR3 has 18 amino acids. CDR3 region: CASSSILAGGYSSYEQYF. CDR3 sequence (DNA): TGTGCCAGCAGCTCAATACTAGCGGGGGGCTACAGCTCCTACGAGCAGTACTTC.

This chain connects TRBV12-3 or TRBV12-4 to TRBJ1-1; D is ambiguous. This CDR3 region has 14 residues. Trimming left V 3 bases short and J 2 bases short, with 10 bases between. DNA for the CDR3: TGTGCCAGCAGTTTCGCCCCTTCCAACACTGAAGCTTTCTTT. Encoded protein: CASSFAPSNTEAFF.

The CDR3 DNA follows: TGTGCCTGGAGTGCCCCGGGACTAGTTGACGAGCAGTACTTC. It is translated as CAWSAPGLVDEQYF. This chain joins TRBV30 and TRBJ2-7; 8 bases align to TRBD2. The germline V gene has CDR1 GTSNPN and CDR2 SVGIG (reference sequence). The CDR3 totals 14 residues. With V trimmed by 1 base and J by 5 bases, 7 bases remained unmatched.

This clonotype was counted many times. CDR3 region: CASSQFPDIGNQPQHF. The CDR3, as DNA: TGCGCCAGCAGCCAATTTCCGGACATCGGCAATCAGCCCCAGCATTTT. The chain uses TRBV4-1 and TRBJ1-5, with D perhaps TRBD1 (5 bases). The CDR3 totals 16 residues. Germline V lookup: CDR1 MGHRA, CDR2 YSYEKL. Trimming stripped 2 bases from V and 2 bases from J, with 13 bases between.

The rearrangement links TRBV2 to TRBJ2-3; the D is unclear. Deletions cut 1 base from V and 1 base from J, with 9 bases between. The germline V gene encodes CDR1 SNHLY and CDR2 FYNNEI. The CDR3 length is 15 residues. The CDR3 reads CASSEEVARTDTQYF. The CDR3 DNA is TGTGCCAGCAGTGAAGAAGTGGCGCGCACAGATACGCAGTATTTT.

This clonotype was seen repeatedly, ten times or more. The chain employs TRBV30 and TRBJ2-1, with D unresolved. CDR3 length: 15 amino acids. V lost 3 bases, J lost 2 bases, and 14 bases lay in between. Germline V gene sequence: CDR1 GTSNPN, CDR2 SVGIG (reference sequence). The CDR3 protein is CAWRGSISPYNEQFF. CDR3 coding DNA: TGTGCCTGGAGAGGATCCATTTCGCCCTACAATGAGCAGTTCTTC. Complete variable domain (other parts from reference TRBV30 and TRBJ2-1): SQTIHQWPATLVQPVGSPLSLECTVEGTSNPNLYWYRQAAGRGLQLLFYSVGIGQISSEVPQNLSASRPQDRQFILSSKKLLLSDSGFYLCAWRGSISPYNEQFFGPGTRLTVL.

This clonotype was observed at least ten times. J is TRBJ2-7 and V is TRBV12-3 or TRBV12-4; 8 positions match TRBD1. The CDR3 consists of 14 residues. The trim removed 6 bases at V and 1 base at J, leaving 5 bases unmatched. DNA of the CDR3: TGTGCCAGCAGCCGTACAGGGGGGTCCTACGAGCAGTACTTC. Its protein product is CASSRTGGSYEQYF.

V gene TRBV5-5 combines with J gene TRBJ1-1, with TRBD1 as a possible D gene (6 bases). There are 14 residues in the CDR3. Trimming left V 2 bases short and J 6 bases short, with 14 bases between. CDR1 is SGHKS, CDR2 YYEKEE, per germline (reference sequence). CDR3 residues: CASSFPRGFPEAFF. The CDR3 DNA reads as TGTGCCAGCAGCTTCCCTAGGGGGTTTCCTGAAGCTTTCTTT.

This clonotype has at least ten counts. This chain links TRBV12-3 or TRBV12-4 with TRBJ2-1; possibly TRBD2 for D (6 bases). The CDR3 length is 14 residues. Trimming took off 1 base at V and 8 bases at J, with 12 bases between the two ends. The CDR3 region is CASSLVLAFHEQFF. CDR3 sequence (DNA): TGTGCCAGCAGTTTAGTCCTAGCGTTTCATGAGCAGTTCTTC.

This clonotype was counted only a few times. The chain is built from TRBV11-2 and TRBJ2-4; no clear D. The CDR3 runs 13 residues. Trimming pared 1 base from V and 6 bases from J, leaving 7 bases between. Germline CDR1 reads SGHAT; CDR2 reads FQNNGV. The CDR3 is CASSLGLANIQYF. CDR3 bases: TGTGCCAGCAGCTTAGGGTTGGCAAACATTCAGTACTTC.

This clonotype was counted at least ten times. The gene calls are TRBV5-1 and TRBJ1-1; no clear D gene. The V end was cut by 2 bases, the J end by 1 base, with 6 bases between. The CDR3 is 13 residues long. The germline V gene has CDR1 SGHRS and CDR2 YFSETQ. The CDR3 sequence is CASSFTRNTEAFF. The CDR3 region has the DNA TGCGCCAGCAGCTTTACAAGGAACACTGAAGCTTTCTTT.

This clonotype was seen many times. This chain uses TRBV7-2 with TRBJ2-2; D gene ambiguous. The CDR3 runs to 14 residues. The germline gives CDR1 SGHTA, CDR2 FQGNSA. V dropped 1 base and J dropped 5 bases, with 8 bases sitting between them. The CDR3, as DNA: TGTGCCAGCAGCTTAGGGGCCTGGACCGGGGAGCTGTTTTTT. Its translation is CASSLGAWTGELFF.

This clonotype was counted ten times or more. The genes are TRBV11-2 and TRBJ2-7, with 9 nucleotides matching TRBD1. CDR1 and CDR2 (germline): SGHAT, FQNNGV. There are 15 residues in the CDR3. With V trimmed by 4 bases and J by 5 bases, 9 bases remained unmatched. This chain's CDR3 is CASSSIRTGANEQYF. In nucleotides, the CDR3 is TGTGCCAGCAGCTCCATCAGGACAGGGGCAAACGAGCAGTACTTC.